This T cell receptor beta chain is drawn from a study of shared clonotypes between healthy human individuals. Study-wide findings and caveats: The study generally estimated greater richness for naive than memory subsets.

About this clone itself: Its antigen is not known.

Using immunoSEQ multiplex PCR, the repertoire was profiled, and TCRdb retains in-frame clones only, with some absent. The sample has millions of clones; 85% to 95% are singletons. The CDR3 has 16 residues. V gave up 2 bases and J gave up 2 bases; unmatched junction bases: 7. Germline-derived CDR1 and CDR2 are MNHEY and SVGAGI. The sample taken for sequencing was naive CD4+ T cells sorted from blood. Subset defined: CD45RA+ positively selected. This rearrangement joins TRBV6-5 to TRBJ2-7; 9 bases line up with TRBD1. This TCR came from a man between 18 and 35 years old in good health. This CDR3 is CASSYGLGTGTYEQYF. CDR3 bases: TGTGCCAGCAGTTACGGGTTAGGGACAGGGACCTACGAGCAGTACTTC.